The 17 T cell receptor beta chains below come from one sample, sequenced in a study of T-cell reconstitution after alpha-beta-depleted transplantation in children. The TCRbeta library incorporated unique molecular identifiers. Via MiXCR, TCRdb re-called the PCR reads, giving one row per CDR3 protein. This table holds roughly 200,000 distinct CDR3 sequences, roughly 6.6% found once. Source: PBMCs, taken before TCRalphabeta/CD19-depleted stem cell transplant. The source is a boy aged 2 to 9 with acute lymphoblastic leukemia, due to receive a stem cell transplant.

This clonotype showed up just a few times. This rearrangement joins TRBV28 to TRBJ1-1; 7 bases match TRBD1. The germline CDR1 and CDR2 sequences are MDHEN and SYDVKM. The trim removed 7 bases at V and 6 bases at J, leaving 11 bases unmatched. The CDR3 covers 14 residues. Here the CDR3 DNA reads TGTGCCAGCACCCTACCCGGTCAGGGGGCTGAAGCTTTCTTT. It yields the protein CASTLPGQGAEAFF.

A few counts support this clonotype. This chain connects TRBV5-1 to TRBJ2-5; D perhaps matches TRBD1 (5 bases). CDR1 is SGHRS, CDR2 YFSETQ, per germline. Deletions cut 9 bases from V and 2 bases from J, with 20 bases between. The CDR3 is 15 amino acids. CDR3 DNA: TGCGCCACCAAATACGGCAGGGCGAGTCAAGAGACCCAGTACTTC. Translated, it gives CATKYGRASQETQYF. The variable domain in full, with the rest retrieved from reference TRBV5-1 and TRBJ2-5, is KAGVTQTPRYLIKTRGQQVTLSCSPISGHRSVSWYQQTPGQGLQFLFEYFSETQRNKGNFPGRFSGRQFSNSRSEMNVSTLELGDSALYLCATKYGRASQETQYFGPGTRLLVL.

This clonotype was recorded at least ten times. The DNA for the CDR3 is TGCGCCAGCAGTGACCCCGGATCCTATGGCTACACCTTC. This gives the protein CASSDPGSYGYTF. The J gene is TRBJ1-2, the V gene TRBV10-2; D unclear. CDR1 and CDR2 from the germline V gene are WSHSY and SAAADI. V was shortened by 3 bases and J by 4 bases, with 9 bases between the two germline ends. This CDR3 is built from 13 residues.

This clonotype was picked up many times. The chain recombines TRBV5-1 with TRBJ2-1, with 8 bases lining up with TRBD2. The length of the CDR3 is 13 residues. The germline gives CDR1 SGHRS, CDR2 YFSETQ. V shed 4 bases, J shed 5 bases, and the junction held 2 bases outside the gene matches. The CDR3 DNA reads as TGCGCCAGCAGCCTCGGGAGGGACAATGAGCAGTTCTTC. Protein: CASSLGRDNEQFF.

This clonotype was detected many times. This chain links TRBV6-2 or TRBV6-3 with TRBJ1-5; tentatively, D is TRBD1 (6 bases). CDR1 is MNHEY and CDR2 is SVGEGT in the germline V gene. Trimming removed 7 bases from V and 7 bases from J, with 11 bases in between. The CDR3 is made up of 12 amino acids. CDR3 DNA sequence: TGTGCCAGCACAAACCAGGGGCAGCCCCAGCATTTT. It translates to CASTNQGQPQHF.

This clonotype was detected ten times or more. This chain connects TRBV7-3 to TRBJ2-2; D is possibly TRBD2 (5 bases). The V and J ends lost 2 bases and 3 bases respectively, with 13 bases between them. The CDR3 contains 16 residues. Germline CDR1 reads SGHTA; CDR2 reads FQGTGA. CDR3: CASSLSIWRHTGELFF. Here the CDR3 DNA reads TGTGCCAGCAGCTTATCTATATGGAGGCACACCGGGGAGCTGTTTTTT.

At least ten counts were recorded for this clonotype. The chain uses TRBV29-1 and TRBJ2-5; no clear D gene. Trimming cost V 6 bases and J 2 bases, with 10 bases left between them. The germline gives CDR1 SQVTM, CDR2 ANQGSEA. This CDR3 has 12 amino acids. CDR3 DNA: TGCAGCGTGGACGGACGGCAAGAGACCCAGTACTTC. Its protein is CSVDGRQETQYF.

Only a few counts were recorded for this clonotype. The chain has TRBV18 and TRBJ1-5; weak D call: TRBD1 (5 bases). V was clipped by 2 bases and J by 7 bases, with 15 bases between them. Looked up from germline, CDR1 is KGHSH and CDR2 is LQKENI. The CDR3 is made up of 15 amino acids. CDR3 nucleotides: TGTGCCAGCTCACCAAAAGTGGGAGCAGGGCAGCCCCAGCATTTT. Residues: CASSPKVGAGQPQHF.

The sample holds many counts of this clonotype. J is TRBJ2-7 and V is TRBV5-1; 7 bases match TRBD1. The junction had 17 bases not matched to a gene; V was cut back by 4 bases and J by 4 bases. This CDR3 spans 17 amino acids. The germline CDR1 and CDR2 sequences are SGHRS and YFSETQ. CDR3 DNA: TGCGCCAGCAGCCCTGGACAGGTCAGAGTTGGCCTATACGAGCAGTACTTC. It encodes CASSPGQVRVGLYEQYF.

This clonotype was recorded a few times. This may be a read error: a much more frequent sequence differs by one nucleotide. The J gene is TRBJ1-2, the V gene TRBV6-2 or TRBV6-3, with D perhaps matching TRBD1 (5 bases). This CDR3 has 12 amino acids. Germline loops: CDR1 MNHEY, CDR2 SVGEGT. The CDR3 coding sequence is TGTTCCAGCAGTACTACAGGTTACGGCTACACCTTC. Its translation is CSSSTTGYGYTF.

Only a few counts were recorded for this clonotype. This chain links TRBV6-2 or TRBV6-3 with TRBJ2-5, with D tentatively TRBD2 (5 bases). Germline values: CDR1 MNHEY, CDR2 SVGEGT. The CDR3 runs to 15 residues. Trimming removed 2 bases at V and 2 bases at J, with 12 bases between. CDR3 DNA: TGTGCCAGCAGTTACGGAGCGGATGGACAAGAGACCCAGTACTTC. Encoded protein: CASSYGADGQETQYF.

There are many counts of this clonotype. This may be a read error, as it is one base from a much larger clone. The V gene is TRBV11-2, the J gene TRBJ2-1; maybe TRBD2 (5 bases). Germline lookup yields CDR1 SGHAT and CDR2 FQNNGV. CDR3 length: 14 residues. The CDR3 protein is CASSLVPGRDEHFF. In DNA, the CDR3 is TGTGCCAGCAGCTTAGTCCCGGGCCGGGATGAGCATTTCTTC.

This clonotype was picked up many times. DNA of the CDR3: TGTGCCAGCAGGCTCGGGGGTAACGGCTACACCTTC. Protein: CASRLGGNGYTF. The V gene is TRBV12-3 or TRBV12-4, the J gene TRBJ1-2, with a weak D call TRBD1 (5 bases). This CDR3 contains 12 residues. Trimming stripped 6 bases from V and 8 bases from J, with 13 bases between.

This chain connects TRBV11-2 to TRBJ1-2, with 11 bases aligning to TRBD1. The CDR3 has 15 residues. Per germline, CDR1 SGHAT and CDR2 FQNNGV. Unmatched junction bases numbered 8, after V lost 5 bases and J lost 6 bases. The CDR3 sequence is CASSPGQGAFDGYTF. CDR3 DNA sequence: TGTGCCAGCAGCCCTGGACAGGGGGCTTTCGATGGCTACACCTTC. Full variable domain (outside the CDR3, taken from reference TRBV11-2 and TRBJ1-2): EAGVAQSPRYKIIEKRQSVAFWCNPISGHATLYWYQQILGQGPKLLIQFQNNGVVDDSQLPKDRFSAERLKGVDSTLKIQPAKLEDSAVYLCASSPGQGAFDGYTFGSGTRLTVV.

This clonotype was seen more than once but under ten times. V usage is TRBV7-2 and J usage is TRBJ1-4; D is perhaps TRBD1 (6 bases). Between the trimmed V and J ends, which lost 1 base and 5 bases, there was a span of 14 bases. This CDR3 comprises 16 residues. From germline, CDR1 is SGHTA and CDR2 FQGNSA. The CDR3 loop is CASSLGPGAQNEKLFF. DNA of the CDR3: TGTGCCAGCAGCTTAGGGCCGGGGGCGCAGAATGAAAAACTGTTTTTT.

The chain carries TRBV18 and TRBJ2-5; TRBD1 might be the D (6 bases). CDR1 is KGHSH and CDR2 is LQKENI in the germline V gene. Trimming removed 2 bases from V and 1 base from J, with 11 bases in between. The length of the CDR3 is 15 residues. The CDR3 coding sequence is TGTGCCAGCTCACCAACAATGGACAGCCAAGAGACCCAGTACTTC. It yields the protein CASSPTMDSQETQYF.

This clonotype was seen many times. The J gene is TRBJ2-3, the V gene TRBV6-5, with D perhaps given as TRBD1 or TRBD2 (5 bases each). The V gene's germline CDR1 is MNHEY and CDR2 SVGAGI. This CDR3 contains 15 residues. Trimming took 3 bases from V and 5 from J, leaving 15 bases between them. CDR3 sequence: CASSYLGTEVDTQYF. CDR3 DNA sequence: TGTGCCAGCAGTTATTTGGGGACCGAGGTAGATACGCAGTATTTT.